The rows below give T cell receptor beta chains drawn from one sample of a study of CDR3 diversity in severe acne. MiXCR, run by TCRdb on the PCR reads, gives a single entry per CDR3 protein. The sample yields approximately 90,000 distinct CDR3 sequences, roughly half seen once. The sample was blood. The receptors were gathered from a male donor in good health, serving as a control. The conserved cysteine and the conserved F or W are not part of the CDR3 here. Fields, in order: V gene, CDR3 length, J gene, D gene, CDR3 protein. A D gene is named only where the DNA matches it firmly.

V: TRBV14; length: 14; J: TRBJ2-6; D: .; CDR3: ASSNLGASGANVLI
V: TRBV20-1; length: 12; J: TRBJ2-2; D: .; CDR3: SVSQGYNTGELF
V: TRBV10-3; length: 17; J: TRBJ1-2; D: TRBD1; CDR3: AISEPTTGESDTSYGYT
V: TRBV30; length: 14; J: TRBJ1-1; D: .; CDR3: AWSVQRPPVNTEAF
V: TRBV10-3; length: 9; J: .; D: .; CDR3: AARRDGTQY
V: TRBV29-1; length: 12; J: TRBJ2-5; D: TRBD1; CDR3: SGRSTGGSETQY
V: TRBV7-3; length: 11; J: TRBJ1-1; D: .; CDR3: ASSLEIDTEAF
V: TRBV9; length: 11; J: TRBJ1-2; D: .; CDR3: ASSVSADYGYT
V: TRBV6-4; length: 15; J: TRBJ2-3; D: TRBD2; CDR3: ASSETSGEGGTDTQY
V: TRBV24-1; length: 12; J: TRBJ2-5; D: TRBD1; CDR3: ATSDQDRAETQY